A single sample is the source of the 10 T cell receptor beta chains below, sequenced in a study of T-cell reconstitution after alpha-beta-depleted transplantation in children. Unique molecular identifiers tagged the TCRbeta library. One entry per CDR3 protein results from TCRdb running MiXCR on the PCR reads. Of 450,000 to 600,000 distinct CDR3 sequences in the sample, around 19% are singletons; the top ten hold approximately 3%. The material was PBMCs from the stem cell graft donor, obtained from the stem cell graft. Receptor source: a human donor who donated a stem cell graft to a child with acute lymphoblastic leukemia.

The genes are TRBV12-3 or TRBV12-4 and TRBJ2-7, with D perhaps being TRBD1 or TRBD2 (5 bases each). V was cut by 5 bases and J by 6 bases, with 23 bases left in between. This CDR3 has 16 residues. The CDR3 coding sequence is TGTGCCAGCAGTGAACTCGGGGCCCGGTTGGGATTCGAGCAGTACTTC. This sequence encodes CASSELGARLGFEQYF.

CDR3 DNA sequence: TGTGCCAGCAGCTTATACGCAGGGGTGGCAGATACGCAGTATTTT. Its translation: CASSLYAGVADTQYF. The chain combines TRBV13 with TRBJ2-3; weak D call: TRBD1 (6 bases). Trimming took off 2 bases at V and 4 bases at J, with 13 bases between the two ends. The CDR3 is made up of 15 amino acids. CDR1 is PRHDT and CDR2 is FYEKMQ in the germline V gene (reference sequence).

The chain links TRBV5-1 to TRBJ2-4; D tentatively fits TRBD1 or TRBD2 (5 bases each). Germline V gene data show CDR1 as SGHRS and CDR2 as YFSETQ. The CDR3 extends over 18 amino acids. The V end was cut by 4 bases, the J end by 1 base, with 21 bases between. The CDR3 DNA follows: TGCGCCAGCAGCCCGGGGCAGCCAAGGGGCGCTGCCAAAAACATTCAGTACTTC. This codes for CASSPGQPRGAAKNIQYF.

This clonotype was seen more than once but under ten times. This chain links TRBV3-1 with TRBJ1-4, with TRBD1 matching 7 bases. The CDR3 has 15 residues. With 4 bases clipped from V and 7 bases from J, the junction kept 9 bases outside the gene matches. CDR1 and CDR2 (germline): LGHDT, YNNKEL (reference sequence). In nucleotides, the CDR3 is TGTGCCAGCAGCCTCACAGGGACAGCGCGTGAAAAACTGTTTTTT. It codes for CASSLTGTAREKLFF.

This sequence joins TRBV13 and TRBJ2-7; no reliable D call. The V end was cut by 5 bases, the J end by 5 bases, with 19 bases between. CDR1 PRHDT and CDR2 FYEKMQ come from the germline V gene (reference sequence). The CDR3 spans 15 residues. The CDR3 reads CASSRFRASFHEQYF. The CDR3 nucleotides read TGTGCCAGCAGCCGCTTCCGGGCCTCCTTCCACGAGCAGTACTTC. The variable domain in full, completed from reference TRBV13 and TRBJ2-7, reads AAGVIQSPRHLIKEKRETATLKCYPIPRHDTVYWYQQGPGQDPQFLISFYEKMQSDKGSIPDRFSAQQFSDYHSELNMSSLELGDSALYFCASSRFRASFHEQYFGPGTRLTVT.

The rearrangement joins TRBV7-9 to TRBJ2-7; 11 bases line up with TRBD2. J gave up 6 bases and V 2 bases, and 6 bases lay outside the gene matches. This CDR3 is built from 15 residues. The germline CDR1 and CDR2 sequences are SEHNR and FQNEAQ (reference sequence). The CDR3: CASSLLLAGVGEQYF. The CDR3, as DNA: TGTGCCAGCAGCTTATTACTAGCGGGAGTCGGCGAGCAGTACTTC.

In this sample, this clonotype turned up a few times. This rearrangement joins TRBV12-3 or TRBV12-4 to TRBJ2-3; possibly TRBD1 for D (5 bases). The CDR3 extends over 14 amino acids. V lost 4 bases, J lost 2 bases, and 10 bases lay in between. The CDR3 DNA is TGTGCCAGCAGTTGGGGCAGGCTCACAGATACGCAGTATTTT. It codes for CASSWGRLTDTQYF.

This clonotype was detected a few times. This rearrangement joins TRBV20-1 to TRBJ2-1; the D gene is possibly TRBD2 (5 bases). Germline CDR1 and CDR2: DFQATT and SNEGSKA (reference sequence). The CDR3 has 14 residues. The V and J ends lost 7 bases and 0 bases respectively, with 13 bases between them. In nucleotides, the CDR3 is TGCAGTGTTGCCCTAGCCCCCTCCTACAATGAGCAGTTCTTC. Its protein product is CSVALAPSYNEQFF.

This chain links TRBV9 with TRBJ2-7; a possible D gene is TRBD1 (6 bases). V lost 0 bases, J lost 7 bases, and 11 bases lay in between. Germline CDR1 is SGDLS and CDR2 is YYNGEE. The CDR3 totals 13 residues. The DNA for the CDR3 is TGTGCCAGCAGCGTAGAGGGGGTTGGGGAGCAGTACTTC. Translating it yields CASSVEGVGEQYF. The whole variable domain, filled in from reference TRBV9 and TRBJ2-7, reads DSGVTQTPKHLITATGQRVTLRCSPRSGDLSVYWYQQSLDQGLQFLIQYYNGEERAKGNILERFSAQQFPDLHSELNLSSLELGDSALYFCASSVEGVGEQYFGPGTRLTVT.

This clonotype was counted a few times. The chain has TRBV20-1 and TRBJ2-3, with D perhaps TRBD2 (5 bases). CDR3 size: 12 residues. The V end was cut by 7 bases, the J end by 0 bases, with 8 bases between. Germline V gene data show CDR1 as DFQATT and CDR2 as SNEGSKA (reference sequence). CDR3 bases: TGCAGTGAACTAGTCAGCACAGATACGCAGTATTTT. Protein: CSELVSTDTQYF.